Below, 5 T cell receptor beta chains from the same sample are listed, as sequenced in a study of blood T cell repertoires in COVID-19. Generated by immunoSEQ multiplex PCR, the TCRdb table keeps only in-frame clones and is missing some. The sample carries 100,000 to 150,000 clones, 65% to 90% recorded once. Sequencing was done on a sample of peripheral blood. The receptors shown here come from an elderly man with active or convalescent COVID-19.

The gene calls are TRBV7-8 and TRBJ2-5, with TRBD2 identical over 10 bases. CDR3 length: 16 residues. The V and J ends lost 1 base and 5 bases, in that order; junction bases with no gene match: 7. CDR1 SGHVS and CDR2 FQNEAQ come from the germline V gene. The DNA of the CDR3 is TGTGCCAGCAGCTTAGGGAGCGGGGGGGCCGTGGAGACCCAGTACTTC. Its translation: CASSLGSGGAVETQYF. The full variable domain, rest sourced from reference TRBV7-8 and TRBJ2-5, is GAGVSQSPRYKVAKRGQDVALRCDPISGHVSLFWYQQALGQGPEFLTYFQNEAQLDKSGLPSDRFFAERPEGSVSTLKIQRTQQEDSAVYLCASSLGSGGAVETQYFGPGTRLLVL.

The rearrangement uses TRBV5-1 and TRBJ1-5, with TRBD1 as a possible D gene (5 bases). The CDR3 runs 14 residues. CDR1 and CDR2 from the germline V gene are SGHRS and YFSETQ. V shed 3 bases and J shed 2 bases, with 9 bases lying between them. The CDR3 sequence is CASSSGWGNQPQHF. The CDR3 DNA reads TGCGCCAGCAGCTCAGGGTGGGGCAATCAGCCCCAGCATTTT.

In DNA, the CDR3 is TGTGCCAGCAGCTGGAGGACTAGCGGGACGGCCTACGAGCAGTACTTC. This encodes CASSWRTSGTAYEQYF. This sequence joins TRBV11-1 and TRBJ2-7, with 12 bases matching TRBD2. CDR3 size: 16 residues. In germline, CDR1 is SGHAT, CDR2 FQDESV (reference sequence). Losses at the gene ends were 4 bases for V and 2 bases for J; bases not matched to a gene: 6.

The V and J genes are TRBV5-1 and TRBJ1-3; weak D call: TRBD1 (6 bases). The V and J ends lost 4 bases and 0 bases respectively, with 20 bases between them. The CDR3 sequence is 18 residues long. Germline CDR1 is SGHRS and CDR2 is YFSETQ. The CDR3 region is CASSTQPTGSLSGNTIYF. The CDR3, as DNA: TGCGCCAGCAGCACGCAACCGACAGGAAGTCTCTCTGGAAACACCATATATTTT.

This chain uses TRBV7-9 with TRBJ1-2, with 9 bases that match TRBD1. Germline V gives CDR1 SEHNR, CDR2 FQNEAQ (reference sequence). Unmatched junction bases numbered 8, after V lost 5 bases and J lost 4 bases. CDR3 length: 15 amino acids. CDR3 sequence reads: CASSVIGTGPYGYTF. CDR3 nucleotide sequence: TGTGCCAGCAGCGTGATAGGGACAGGGCCCTATGGCTACACCTTC.